This T cell receptor (beta chain) was identified during a study of cytomegalovirus exposure and HLA in healthy donors. As for the study in general: Sequencing of about 179 million T cells in an earlier analysis found 90 million to 120 million unique TCR beta sequences.

The study, taken as a whole, reports: There were reportedly fewer N-insertions in an Asian-associated ancestry cluster than the approximately 600-donor mean, in a later analysis. The HLA-A and HLA-B alleles of most subjects were reportedly predicted accurately from TCR beta sequences.

The primer mix had 60 Vbeta and 13 Jbeta primers. As originally analysed: Later analysis identified tens of millions of unique TCR beta chains, about 10 million shared. Profiling relied on immunoSEQ multiplex PCR, and the TCRdb table lists in-frame clones only, not all of them. For V, J and clone size, that table is used; D and trimming come from the DNA. The sample table sets out 65,000 to 90,000 clones. The CDR3 is 14 residues long. Germline CDR1 MNHEY, CDR2 SMNVEV (reference sequence). Germline trimming cut 4 bases from V and 1 base from J; bases unmatched to any gene: 4. In the case of this clone: Its antigen remains unknown.

The sequence derives from a man aged 40-49 years in good health and CMV-seronegative. The chain uses TRBV27 and TRBJ2-7; 7 bases fit TRBD1. Sequencing was performed on PBMCs. In DNA, the CDR3 is TGTGCCAGCAGTTGGGGGACAGATTCCTACGAGCAGTACTTC. Translating it yields CASSWGTDSYEQYF.